The next 9 T cell receptor beta chains were all read from a single sample in a study of vaccination and CD4 T cells after COVID-19. Specified treatment: approximately nine-day PBMC culture with coronavirus spike peptide pools or control peptides (ViraFEST assay). With the Oncomine TCR Beta short-read assay, DNA from cultured CD4+ T cells was sequenced. TCRdb reprocessed the PCR reads with MiXCR, giving one entry per CDR3 protein. The sample contains about 5,500 distinct CDR3 sequences, about 45% of which appear only once. These TCRs are of unknown antigen specificity. Material for sequencing was CD4+ T cells from blood, cultured in vitro. The receptor source for this set is a human donor who had recovered from COVID-19.

The gene calls are TRBV11-2 and TRBJ2-3, with D perhaps TRBD1 (6 bases). The CDR3 has 17 residues. Deletions cut 5 bases from V and 1 base from J, with 19 bases between. Germline loops: CDR1 SGHAT, CDR2 FQNNGV. The CDR3 spells CASSLWGHTIGTDTQYF. The DNA for the CDR3 is TGTGCCAGCAGCCTATGGGGACACACAATCGGCACAGATACGCAGTATTTT. The whole variable domain, remainder taken from reference TRBV11-2 and TRBJ2-3, is EAGVAQSPRYKIIEKRQSVAFWCNPISGHATLYWYQQILGQGPKLLIQFQNNGVVDDSQLPKDRFSAERLKGVDSTLKIQPAKLEDSAVYLCASSLWGHTIGTDTQYFGPGTRLTVL.

Note on this clonotype: The junction departs from germline at one end; a sequencing error may be responsible. The chain is built from TRBV2 and TRBJ2-7; TRBD1 or TRBD2 may be the D gene (5 bases each). The CDR3 runs 17 residues. In germline, CDR1 is SNHLY, CDR2 FYNNEI. The CDR3 sequence is CPSSVHPPFGGVGEQYF. DNA for the CDR3: TGTCCCAGCAGTGTCCACCCCCCTTTTGGGGGAGTTGGCGAGCAGTACTTC.

The chain is built from TRBV15 and TRBJ2-1; the D is unclear. Germline assignment: CDR1 LNHNV and CDR2 YYDKDF (reference sequence). V was trimmed by 2 bases and J by 0 bases, leaving 14 bases between them. The CDR3 runs to 17 residues. The CDR3 loop reads CATSRKIPLSSYNEQFF. CDR3 coding DNA: TGTGCCACCAGCAGAAAAATCCCACTAAGCTCCTACAATGAGCAGTTCTTC.

This clonotype has more than one count but fewer than ten. The chain joins TRBV11-1 to TRBJ1-1; tentative D call: TRBD1 (5 bases). The CDR3 has 14 amino acids. CDR1 is SGHAT and CDR2 is FQDESV in the germline V gene (reference sequence). Trimming left V 6 bases short and J 10 bases short, with 21 bases between. The CDR3: CASRPLSSGNSAFF. The CDR3 coding sequence is TGTGCCAGCAGGCCACTCAGCTCAGGGAATTCAGCTTTCTTT.

This chain uses TRBV20-1 with TRBJ2-3, with TRBD2 matching 10 bases. After removal of 6 bases from V and 1 base from J, the junction contained 7 bases not matched to a gene. This CDR3 spans 15 amino acids. CDR1 and CDR2 (germline): DFQATT, SNEGSKA (reference sequence). This chain's CDR3 is CSARLAGEGTDTQYF. The CDR3 coding sequence is TGCAGTGCCCGGCTAGCGGGAGAGGGCACAGATACGCAGTATTTT.

The V gene is TRBV6-1, the J gene TRBJ1-2, with no clear D. In germline, CDR1 is MNHNS, CDR2 SASEGT. The CDR3 is 14 amino acids. Between the trimmed V and J ends, which lost 7 bases and 4 bases, there was a span of 16 bases. The CDR3 coding sequence is TGTGCCAGCACCCTACGCAGGCAATTCTATGGCTACACCTTC. As protein: CASTLRRQFYGYTF.

The rearrangement uses TRBV12-3 or TRBV12-4 and TRBJ1-2, with 7 bases fitting TRBD1. V dropped 8 bases and J dropped 2; count of bases not matched to a gene: 5. The CDR3 length is 13 residues. The DNA for the CDR3 is TGTGCCAGCGGGCTCAGGGGGAACTATGGCTACACCTTC. Translating gives CASGLRGNYGYTF.

Here the CDR3 reads CASSLDHRQGNQPQHF. The CDR3 DNA reads as TGCGCCAGCAGCCTCGACCACCGACAGGGCAATCAGCCCCAGCATTTT. The genes are TRBV4-3 and TRBJ1-5, with a possible D match to TRBD1 (6 bases). Germline V gene data show CDR1 as LGHNA and CDR2 as YSLEER. This CDR3 has 16 amino acids. The V gene lost 4 bases and the J gene lost 2 bases, with 15 bases spanning the gap.

This clonotype was seen a few times. The V call is TRBV19, the J call TRBJ1-5; no reliable D call. In germline, CDR1 is LNHDA, CDR2 SQIVND (reference sequence). CDR3 length: 14 amino acids. V lost 9 bases, J lost 2 bases, and 14 bases lay in between. The CDR3 here is CASARTSRNQPQHF. In DNA form, the CDR3 reads TGTGCCAGCGCACGAACTTCTCGCAATCAGCCCCAGCATTTT.